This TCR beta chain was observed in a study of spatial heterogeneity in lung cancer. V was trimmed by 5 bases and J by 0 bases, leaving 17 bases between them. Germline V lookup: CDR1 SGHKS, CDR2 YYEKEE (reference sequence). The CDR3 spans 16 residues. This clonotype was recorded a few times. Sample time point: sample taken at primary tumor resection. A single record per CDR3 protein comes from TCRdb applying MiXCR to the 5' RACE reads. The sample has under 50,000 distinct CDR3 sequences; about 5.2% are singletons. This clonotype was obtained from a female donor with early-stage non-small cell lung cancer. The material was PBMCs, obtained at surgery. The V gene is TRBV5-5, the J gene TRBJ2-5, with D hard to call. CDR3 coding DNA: TGTGCCAGCAGACAGAAGGTTAGGGCGTACCAAGAGACCCAGTACTTC. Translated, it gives CASRQKVRAYQETQYF. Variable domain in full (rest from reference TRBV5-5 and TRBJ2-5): DAGVTQSPTHLIKTRGQQVTLRCSPISGHKSVSWYQQVLGQGPQFIFQYYEKEERGRGNFPDRFSARQFPNYSSELNVNALLLGDSALYLCASRQKVRAYQETQYFGPGTRLLVL.